This T cell receptor (beta chain) appears in the sequencing data of a study of response to subunit inactivated influenza vaccine. Trimming left V 10 bases short and J 3 bases short, with 12 bases between. The length of the CDR3 is 12 residues. The germline V gene encodes CDR1 ENHRY and CDR2 SYGVKD. TCRdb re-called the RT-PCR reads with MiXCR, one entry per CDR3 protein. The table records about 540,000 distinct CDR3 sequences, around 25% of them present only once. This clonotype was observed a handful of times. This same sample was also taken into another study, of T cells expressing NK-cell markers. That source notes: The TCR beta cDNA came from 5'RACE template switching with UMIs. Seven donors tested HCMV-seropositive and one tested seronegative among the eight sequenced.

The chain combines TRBV10-3 with TRBJ1-1; TRBD1 is a possible D gene (5 bases). This receptor was obtained from a man over 45 who received an inactivated influenza vaccine. Sequenced material: CD4+ T cells sorted from PBMCs, taken 12 days after vaccination. The chain's CDR3 is CATQGGDTEAFF. The CDR3 region has the DNA TGTGCCACGCAGGGAGGGGACACTGAAGCTTTCTTT.